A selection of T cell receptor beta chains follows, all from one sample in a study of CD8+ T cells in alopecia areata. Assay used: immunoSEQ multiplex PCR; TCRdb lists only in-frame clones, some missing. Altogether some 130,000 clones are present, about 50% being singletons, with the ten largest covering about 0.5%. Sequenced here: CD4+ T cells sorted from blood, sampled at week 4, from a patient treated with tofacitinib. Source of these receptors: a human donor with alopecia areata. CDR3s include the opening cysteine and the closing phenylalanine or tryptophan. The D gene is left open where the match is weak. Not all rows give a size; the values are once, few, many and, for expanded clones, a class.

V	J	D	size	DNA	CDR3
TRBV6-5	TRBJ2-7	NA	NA	TGTGCCAGCAAGCGGGACAGGCTATCCTACGAGCAGTACTTC	CASKRDRLSYEQYF
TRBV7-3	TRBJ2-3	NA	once	TGTGCCAGCAGCTACCCGGGAACAGATACGCAGTATTTT	CASSYPGTDTQYF
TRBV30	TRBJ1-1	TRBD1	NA	TGTGCCTGGGGGGTGAGGGGACAGGGTCAAGCTTTCTTT	CAWGVRGQGQAFF
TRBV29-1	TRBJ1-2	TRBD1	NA	TGCAGCGCTGGACAGGGTGGTAACTATGGCTACACCTTC	CSAGQGGNYGYTF
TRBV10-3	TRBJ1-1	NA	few	TGTGCCATCAGTGAGTCGCTTGTATCGAATGAAGCTTTCTTT	CAISESLVSNEAFF
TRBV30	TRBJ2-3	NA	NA	TGTGCCTGGAGTGCATCCGGGGTTTGGGCGGGGCGACTCCTTAGCACAGATACGCAGTATTTT	CAWSASGVWAGRLLSTDTQYF
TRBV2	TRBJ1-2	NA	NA	TGTGCCAGCAGTGAAACGGCCGATCTCGTTTATTATGGCTACACCTTC	CASSETADLVYYGYTF
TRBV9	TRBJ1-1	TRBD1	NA	TGTGCCAGCAGCCCAATAAACAGGGGAGACACTGAAGCTTTCTTT	CASSPINRGDTEAFF
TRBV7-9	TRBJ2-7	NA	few	TGTGCCAGCAGCTTGGGGCGGGGATCCGACGAGCAGTACTTC	CASSLGRGSDEQYF
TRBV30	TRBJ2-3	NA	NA	TGTGCCTGGAGTGATATCCTCCCCACAGATACGCAGTATTTT	CAWSDILPTDTQYF
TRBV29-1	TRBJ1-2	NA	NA	TGCAGCGGGGGCTGGGCTAACTATGGCTACACCTTC	CSGGWANYGYTF
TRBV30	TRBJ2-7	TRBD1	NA	TGTGCCTGTACCACTTCGACAGGGCCCGACGAGCAGTACTTC	CACTTSTGPDEQYF
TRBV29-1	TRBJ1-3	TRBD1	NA	TGCAGCGCTTGCGACAGGGGCTCTGGAAACACCATATATTTT	CSACDRGSGNTIYF
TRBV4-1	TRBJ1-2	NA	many	TGCGCCAGCAGCCAAGAGGTTACAGGGCGAAAGCATGGCTACACCTTC	CASSQEVTGRKHGYTF
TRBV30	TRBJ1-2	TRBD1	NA	TGTGCCTGGAGTGGAGGGGGCGCAAAGGGCTACACCTTC	CAWSGGGAKGYTF
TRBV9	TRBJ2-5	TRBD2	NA	TGTGCCAGCAGCGTAAGTCGGGGGGTCGGAGAGACCCAGTACTTC	CASSVSRGVGETQYF
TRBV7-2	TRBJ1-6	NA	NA	TGTGCCACCTCGTCCGGGAATTCGGCATCACCCCTCCACTTT	CATSSGNSASPLHF
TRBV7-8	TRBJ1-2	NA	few	TGTGCCACCTCCCCAGGGGTGGACTATGGCTACACCTTC	CATSPGVDYGYTF
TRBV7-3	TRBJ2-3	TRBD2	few	TGTGCCAGCAGCTTAATTAGCGGGAGAACAGATACGCAGTATTTT	CASSLISGRTDTQYF
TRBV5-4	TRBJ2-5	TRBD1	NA	TGTGCCAGCAGCGGGGGACAGGGGCTAACAACTAAAGAGACCCAGTACTTC	CASSGGQGLTTKETQYF
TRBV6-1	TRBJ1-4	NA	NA	TGTGCCAGCAGTGAAGTGGCAGGGAGGACTAATGAAAAACTGTTTTTT	CASSEVAGRTNEKLFF
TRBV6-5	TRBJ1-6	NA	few	TGTGCCAGCAATACTTATAATTCACCCCTCCACTTT	CASNTYNSPLHF
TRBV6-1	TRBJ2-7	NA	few	TGTGCCAGCATACGGAGTGACGGGTACGAGCAGTACTTC	CASIRSDGYEQYF
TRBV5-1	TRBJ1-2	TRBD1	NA	TGCGCCAGCAGCACCGGAACAGGGGGCCTCAACTATGGCTACACCTTC	CASSTGTGGLNYGYTF
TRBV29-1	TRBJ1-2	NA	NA	TGCAGCGTAGGACAGTTTAACTATGGCTACACCTTC	CSVGQFNYGYTF
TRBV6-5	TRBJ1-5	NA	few	TGTGCCAGCACTACAGGTTGGGGACAGCCCCAGCATTTT	CASTTGWGQPQHF
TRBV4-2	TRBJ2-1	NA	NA	TGTGCCAGCAGCCAAGAGCCGGTCCAGGAGCAGTTCTTC	CASSQEPVQEQFF
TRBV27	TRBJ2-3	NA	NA	TGTGCCAGCAGTTTAAGGGGTCTGCCCACAGATACGCAGTATTTT	CASSLRGLPTDTQYF
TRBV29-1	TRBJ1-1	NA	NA	TGCAGCGTTGAAGGTCTGAACACTGAAGCTTTCTTT	CSVEGLNTEAFF
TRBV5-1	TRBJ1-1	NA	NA	TGCGCCAGCAGTGAAGGGGTGAGGGACACTGAAGCTTTCTTT	CASSEGVRDTEAFF
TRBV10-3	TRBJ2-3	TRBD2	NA	TGTGCCATCAGTGTGACTAGCGGCACAGATACGCAGTATTTT	CAISVTSGTDTQYF